This paragraph covers one TCR beta chain sequence. These data are taken from a study of blood T cell repertoires in COVID-19. Study-wide context: Acute and convalescent COVID-19 specimens originated in the United States, Italy and Spain. Nucleic acid was either cDNA or gDNA, and it came from T cells, B-cell-depleted T cells, or PBMCs.

Enrolled during active infection, Seattle patients were then followed longitudinally. CDR1 and CDR2 from the germline V gene are SGHNT and YENEEA. Losses at the gene ends were 1 base for V and 5 bases for J; bases not matched to a gene: 16. The CDR3 has 19 amino acids. In the study's own analysis: Estimates of nucleated cell counts were drawn from the amplification of reference gene primers. The method was immunoSEQ multiplex PCR; TCRdb's version includes in-frame clones alone and lacks a portion of them. V and J calls and clone size are those listed in that table; D and trimming were worked out from the DNA. The table has about 94,000 clones, 74% seen once.

The source is a man in his 70s with COVID-19, enrolled during active disease. The sequenced sample consisted of peripheral blood. V usage is TRBV11-3 and J usage is TRBJ2-2; 7 bases map to TRBD1. The CDR3 sequence: CASSLGESRAGGLTGELFF. As DNA, the CDR3 is TGTGCCAGCAGCTTAGGCGAATCACGAGCAGGGGGTCTTACCGGGGAGCTGTTTTTT.